Below are 32 T cell receptor beta chains sequenced from a single sample in a study of T cells after yellow fever vaccination. In TCRdb, the 5' RACE reads were re-called with MiXCR into one record per CDR3 protein. This table has some 350,000 distinct CDR3 sequences, 3% to 4.5% appearing once. The sample here was PBMCs, taken 5 days after the yellow fever booster vaccination. The receptors were sampled from a man younger than 35 who received the YFV17D yellow fever vaccine.

The V call is TRBV4-3, the J call TRBJ2-1; tentative D call: TRBD1 (5 bases). Germline lookup yields CDR1 LGHNA and CDR2 YSLEER. The CDR3 has 16 residues. V lost 1 base and J lost 0, with 10 bases in between. CDR3 in amino acids: CASSQGGHTSYNEQFF. The DNA for the CDR3 is TGCGCCAGCAGCCAAGGCGGACACACCTCCTACAATGAGCAGTTCTTC.

This clonotype was detected only a few times. This chain links TRBV28 with TRBJ1-1; D perhaps matches TRBD1 (5 bases). This CDR3 has 13 amino acids. Germline CDR1 MDHEN, CDR2 SYDVKM. Deletions cut 5 bases from V and 3 bases from J, with 10 bases between. The CDR3 region has the DNA TGTGCCAGCAGTGGCGGACACGACACTGAAGCTTTCTTT. Translating gives CASSGGHDTEAFF.

This clonotype was picked up many times. V is TRBV7-3 and J is TRBJ2-2; D is possibly TRBD2 (6 bases). The CDR3 is made up of 16 amino acids. Germline CDR1 reads SGHTA; CDR2 reads FQGTGA. V shed 2 bases and J shed 4 bases, with 14 bases lying between them. CDR3 loop: CASSLSAGSGTGELFF. The CDR3 DNA reads TGTGCCAGCAGCTTATCAGCCGGGAGTGGCACCGGGGAGCTGTTTTTT.

There are many counts of this clonotype. The chain is built from TRBV5-8 and TRBJ1-1; no reliable D call. With 4 bases removed from V and 5 bases from J, the gap between germline ends came to 18 bases. There are 15 residues in the CDR3. CDR1 and CDR2 from the germline V gene are SGHTS and YDEGEE. The CDR3 DNA reads TGTGCCAGCAGCCCGGCACCAGACAAGCCTACTGAAGCTTTCTTT. Protein sequence: CASSPAPDKPTEAFF.

At least ten counts were recorded for this clonotype. The J gene is TRBJ2-1, the V gene TRBV7-3; no clear D gene. V was shortened by 4 bases and J by 2 bases, with 9 bases between the two germline ends. The CDR3 length is 14 residues. CDR1 is SGHTA and CDR2 is FQGTGA in the germline V gene. CDR3 DNA: TGTGCCAGCAGCTCCCTCGGCACCTACAATGAGCAGTTCTTC. Its protein is CASSSLGTYNEQFF.

This clonotype occurred many times. The rearrangement joins TRBV6-1 to TRBJ1-2; tentatively, D is TRBD1 (6 bases). V was shortened by 3 bases and J by 7 bases, with 12 bases between the two germline ends. In germline, CDR1 is MNHNS, CDR2 SASEGT. CDR3 length: 13 amino acids. The DNA of the CDR3 is TGTGCCAGCAGTGAGTGGGGGCAAGGTGGCTACACCTTC. Translated, it gives CASSEWGQGGYTF.

This clonotype was counted many times. The chain recombines TRBV5-1 with TRBJ2-7; 10 nucleotides match TRBD2. This CDR3 comprises 14 residues. Germline V CDR1 and CDR2: SGHRS, YFSETQ. J gave up 8 bases and V 0 bases, and 5 bases lay outside the gene matches. CDR3 in amino acids: CASSLELAGGKQYV. CDR3 sequence (DNA): TGCGCCAGCAGCTTGGAATTAGCGGGGGGAAAGCAGTACGTC.

The genes are TRBV24-1 and TRBJ2-7, with 8 bases fitting TRBD2. CDR1 and CDR2 from the germline V gene are KGHDR and SFDVKD. Trimming took 4 bases from V and 2 from J; bases not matched to a gene: 3. CDR3 size: 14 residues. The CDR3 DNA reads TGTGCCACCAGTGAGACGGGACTAGCCTACGAGCAGTACGTC. It is translated as CATSETGLAYEQYV.

This clonotype has at least ten counts. V and J are TRBV4-3 and TRBJ2-3, with 7 bases lining up with TRBD1. V trimming: 0 bases; J trimming: 4 bases; junction bases outside the gene matches: 7. Germline CDR1 reads LGHNA; CDR2 reads YSLEER. This CDR3 has 16 amino acids. CDR3 sequence (DNA): TGCGCCAGCAGCCAAGATGAGGGGGCACCGGCAGATACGCAGTATTTT. Translated, it gives CASSQDEGAPADTQYF.

This chain links TRBV20-1 with TRBJ2-7; D is unclear. The CDR3 is 15 amino acids. Germline V gene lookup returns CDR1 DFQATT and CDR2 SNEGSKA (reference sequence). V was cut by 6 bases and J by 0 bases, with 18 bases left in between. The CDR3 DNA reads TGCAGTGCCCGAAAACCCCTAAAGCCCTCCTACGAGCAGTACTTC. Its translation is CSARKPLKPSYEQYF.

This clonotype has ten or more counts. This sequence joins TRBV4-1 and TRBJ2-5; 7 bases align to TRBD2. The V gene's germline CDR1 is MGHRA and CDR2 YSYEKL. J lost 3 bases, V lost 1 base, and 5 bases had no gene match. The CDR3 runs 15 residues. The CDR3 nucleotides read TGCGCCAGCAGCCAAGTCCAGGCGGGGGAAGAGACCCAGTACTTC. This translates into CASSQVQAGEETQYF.

The rearrangement links TRBV4-1 to TRBJ2-7; 10 bases line up with TRBD1. The CDR3 consists of 15 residues. Trimming took 4 bases from V and 5 from J; bases not matched to a gene: 8. CDR1 is MGHRA, CDR2 YSYEKL, per germline. CDR3 nucleotide sequence: TGCGCCAGCAGCCTGTCGGGACAGGGGACGGACGAGCAGTACTTC. It codes for CASSLSGQGTDEQYF.

This clonotype was observed many times. The chain carries TRBV4-1 and TRBJ1-6; D gene uncertain. The germline gives CDR1 MGHRA, CDR2 YSYEKL. The CDR3 has 14 residues. V was clipped by 6 bases and J by 13 bases, with 19 bases between them. This CDR3 is CASRSGISASPLHF. The CDR3 DNA reads as TGCGCCAGCAGATCCGGGATATCAGCTTCGCCCCTCCACTTT.

At least ten counts were recorded for this clonotype. The rearrangement links TRBV5-1 to TRBJ2-2, with D possibly matching TRBD1 (6 bases). The germline gives CDR1 SGHRS, CDR2 YFSETQ. The CDR3 spans 14 residues. V was trimmed by 10 bases and J by 0 bases, leaving 13 bases between them. DNA of the CDR3: TGCGCCTCGAACAGGGACGCGAACACCGGGGAGCTGTTTTTT. Protein sequence: CASNRDANTGELFF.

The chain couples TRBV7-9 to TRBJ1-1; unclear D gene. V was shortened by 6 bases and J by 5 bases, with 10 bases between the two germline ends. CDR3 length: 12 amino acids. Germline CDR1 reads SEHNR; CDR2 reads FQNEAQ (reference sequence). CDR3 in DNA: TGTGCCAGCAGTCGAACGGATACTGAAGCTTTCTTT. Encoded protein: CASSRTDTEAFF.

This clonotype was detected ten times or more. This chain uses TRBV7-2 with TRBJ2-7; tentative D call: TRBD2 (5 bases). This CDR3 comprises 14 residues. Germline CDR1 and CDR2: SGHTA and FQGNSA. Trimming took 5 bases from V and 0 from J, leaving 11 bases between them. CDR3 loop: CASSPGRDSYEQYV. Here the CDR3 DNA reads TGTGCCAGCAGCCCCGGACGGGACTCCTACGAGCAGTACGTC.

The J gene is TRBJ2-1, the V gene TRBV6-5; 10 bases are shared with TRBD2. Unmatched junction bases numbered 6, after V lost 4 bases and J lost 6 bases. The CDR3 spans 15 residues. CDR1 is MNHEY and CDR2 is SVGAGI in the germline V gene. The CDR3 spells CASSFLAGELNEQFF. The CDR3 bases are TGTGCCAGCAGTTTCCTAGCGGGGGAACTCAATGAGCAGTTCTTC.

This chain joins TRBV9 and TRBJ2-1; D is uncertain. Germline-derived CDR1 and CDR2 are SGDLS and YYNGEE. The CDR3 is made up of 14 amino acids. Trimming removed 4 bases at V and 4 bases at J, with 12 bases between. CDR3 in DNA: TGTGCCAGCAGCAGCTATAACATATACAATGAGCAGTTCTTC. Protein product: CASSSYNIYNEQFF.

This clonotype was seen at least ten times. The chain employs TRBV5-1 and TRBJ2-5; D not certain. Germline V gene lookup returns CDR1 SGHRS and CDR2 YFSETQ. V was trimmed by 3 bases and J by 2 bases, leaving 14 bases between them. The CDR3 totals 15 residues. The CDR3 sequence: CASSWGSARQETQYF. For the CDR3, the DNA is TGCGCCAGCAGCTGGGGATCAGCCCGTCAAGAGACCCAGTACTTC.

This chain links TRBV5-1 with TRBJ1-1; possibly TRBD1 for D (5 bases). CDR3 length equals 14 residues. Trimming removed 2 bases at V and 2 bases at J, with 10 bases between. Germline CDR1 SGHRS, CDR2 YFSETQ. DNA of the CDR3: TGCGCCAGCAGCTTCAAGGGGCCCAACACTGAAGCTTTCTTT. Its protein is CASSFKGPNTEAFF.

V is TRBV5-1 and J is TRBJ2-7; TRBD2 is a possible D gene (6 bases). The germline V and J ends were trimmed by 0 bases and 5 bases, with 12 bases remaining between them. There are 14 residues in the CDR3. In germline, CDR1 is SGHRS, CDR2 YFSETQ. The CDR3 coding sequence is TGCGCCAGCAGCTTGGCCGGGGGTTCGAACGAGCAGTACTTC. This encodes CASSLAGGSNEQYF.

The rearrangement joins TRBV6-5 to TRBJ1-2; D is uncertain. Germline CDR1 and CDR2: MNHEY and SVGAGI. Trimming shortened V by 2 bases and J by 4 bases, and 11 bases separated the two germline ends. CDR3 length: 14 amino acids. CDR3 DNA sequence: TGTGCCAGCAGTTACGGCTCACAGATCTATGGCTACACCTTC. Protein sequence: CASSYGSQIYGYTF.

This chain links TRBV19 with TRBJ1-5, with a possible D match to TRBD1 (5 bases). The CDR3 has 16 amino acids. The germline V and J ends were trimmed by 4 bases and 1 base, with 14 bases remaining between them. Germline lookup yields CDR1 LNHDA and CDR2 SQIVND (reference sequence). The CDR3, as DNA: TGTGCCAGTAGTAACGATAGGGGATCGAGCAATCAGCCCCAGCATTTT. Translating it yields CASSNDRGSSNQPQHF.

This clonotype was picked up a small number of times. The chain recombines TRBV20-1 with TRBJ2-5; D is undetermined. This CDR3 contains 13 residues. Trimming took 6 bases from V and 2 from J, leaving 13 bases between them. CDR1 is DFQATT, CDR2 SNEGSKA, per germline (reference sequence). The CDR3 spells CSAVVAAQETQYF. The CDR3 coding sequence is TGCAGTGCAGTGGTGGCGGCGCAAGAGACCCAGTACTTC.

In its sample, this clonotype was seen a few times. This chain connects TRBV4-1 to TRBJ1-5; D gene unclear. Trimming pared 0 bases from V and 0 bases from J, leaving 18 bases between. This CDR3 contains 19 residues. Looked up from germline, CDR1 is MGHRA and CDR2 is YSYEKL. In nucleotides, the CDR3 is TGCGCCAGCAGCCAAGAGTTGACCCGGACTCTGTATAGCAATCAGCCCCAGCATTTT. Its translation is CASSQELTRTLYSNQPQHF.

The chain uses TRBV20-1 and TRBJ2-1; D may be TRBD2 (6 bases). Germline loops: CDR1 DFQATT, CDR2 SNEGSKA (reference sequence). The CDR3 length is 15 residues. V was clipped by 4 bases and J by 0 bases, with 13 bases between them. CDR3 in amino acids: CSAKGGESSYNEQFF. CDR3 DNA: TGCAGTGCTAAGGGCGGGGAAAGCTCCTACAATGAGCAGTTCTTC.

V and J are TRBV29-1 and TRBJ2-2; D unresolved. The germline V gene has CDR1 SQVTM and CDR2 ANQGSEA. The CDR3 is 13 residues long. V shed 3 bases and J shed 5 bases, with 10 bases lying between them. CDR3 sequence reads: CSVDNSRTGELFF. The CDR3 nucleotides read TGCAGCGTTGATAATTCGCGTACCGGGGAGCTGTTTTTT.

This clonotype was detected ten times or more. The chain couples TRBV5-4 to TRBJ2-5; TRBD1 aligns across 7 bases. CDR3 length equals 14 residues. After removal of 3 bases from V and 0 bases from J, the junction contained 2 bases not matched to a gene. Germline-derived CDR1 and CDR2 are SGHNT and YYREEE (reference sequence). This CDR3 reads CASSYDRDQETQYF. The CDR3 DNA reads as TGTGCCAGCAGCTACGACAGGGACCAAGAGACCCAGTACTTC.

The CDR3 is CASSPPYPAGGELFF. The CDR3 DNA reads as TGTGCCAGCAGCCCCCCATATCCGGCGGGCGGGGAGCTGTTTTTT. The chain recombines TRBV11-2 with TRBJ2-2; perhaps TRBD2 as D (5 bases). Germline V gene lookup returns CDR1 SGHAT and CDR2 FQNNGV. This CDR3 contains 15 residues. The V and J ends lost 5 bases and 7 bases respectively, with 17 bases between them.

This clonotype has only a few counts. CDR3 nucleotides: TGTGCCAGCAGCGCTGGACTAGCGGGACCCCTCACAGATACGCAGTATTTT. Its protein product is CASSAGLAGPLTDTQYF. The rearrangement joins TRBV9 to TRBJ2-3, with 12 bases identical to TRBD2. The V segment lost 3 bases and the J segment 2 bases; nucleotides outside the gene matches: 7. Per the germline V gene, CDR1 is SGDLS and CDR2 is YYNGEE. The CDR3 extends over 17 amino acids.

This clonotype was seen many times. V is TRBV29-1 and J is TRBJ2-2; maybe TRBD2 (5 bases). The CDR3 extends over 13 amino acids. Per the germline V gene, CDR1 is SQVTM and CDR2 is ANQGSEA. Trimming cost V 4 bases and J 2 bases, with 8 bases left between them. The CDR3 nucleotides are TGCAGCGTTGGGGAGATCAACACCGGGGAGCTGTTTTTT. It encodes CSVGEINTGELFF.

The chain uses TRBV4-1 and TRBJ2-7; possible D gene TRBD1, 5 bases. The CDR3 is 18 amino acids. The ends were cut back, 0 bases at V and 6 bases at J, with 24 bases in the middle. The germline V gene has CDR1 MGHRA and CDR2 YSYEKL. CDR3 in DNA: TGCGCCAGCAGCCAAGATCGGGCCGGGCAGGGTCTTTTGGCCGAGCAGTACTTC. Its translation: CASSQDRAGQGLLAEQYF.